Each of the 30 T cell receptor beta chains below was sequenced from the same sample in a study of blood T cell repertoires in COVID-19. Sequencing used immunoSEQ multiplex PCR; TCRdb keeps in-frame clones, though not all of them. There are 250,000 to 300,000 clones in the sample; around nine tenths occur only once, and approximately 10% lies in the top ten. The material sequenced was peripheral blood. These receptors were collected from a woman aged 25 to 39 with COVID-19, enrolled during active disease.

This sequence joins TRBV5-5 and TRBJ2-7; 9 bases line up with TRBD1. The CDR3 totals 16 residues. Losses at the gene ends were 4 bases for V and 0 bases for J; bases not matched to a gene: 8. Germline CDR1 is SGHKS and CDR2 is YYEKEE (reference sequence). The CDR3 coding sequence is TGTGCCAGCAGCCCAGGTGTGGACAGGGGCTCCTACGAGCAGTACTTC. Its translation: CASSPGVDRGSYEQYF.

This clone was counted a few times. This chain uses TRBV30 with TRBJ1-6; the match to TRBD1 covers 8 bases. J lost 8 bases, V lost 2 bases, and 8 bases had no gene match. The V gene's germline CDR1 is GTSNPN and CDR2 SVGIG (reference sequence). The CDR3 has 15 amino acids. CDR3 nucleotide sequence: TGTGCCTGGAGTAGGGGTGGACAGGGAGATTCACCCCTCCACTTT. This translates into CAWSRGGQGDSPLHF.

The chain links TRBV7-2 to TRBJ1-2, with 7 bases aligning to TRBD1. The CDR3 length is 14 residues. Trimming took 4 bases from V and 4 from J; bases not matched to a gene: 6. Germline values: CDR1 SGHTA, CDR2 FQGNSA. The CDR3 here is CASSSGTAIYGYTF. DNA for the CDR3: TGTGCCAGCAGCTCGGGGACAGCAATCTATGGCTACACCTTC.

CDR3 region: CSASFGASGIISYNEQFF. The CDR3 nucleotides are TGCAGTGCTAGTTTCGGGGCTAGCGGGATTATCTCCTACAATGAGCAGTTCTTC. This chain links TRBV20-1 with TRBJ2-1; 9 nucleotides line up with TRBD2. Germline loops: CDR1 DFQATT, CDR2 SNEGSKA (reference sequence). The CDR3 totals 18 residues. V lost 3 bases and J lost 0; bases outside the gene matches: 12.

The chain combines TRBV6-5 with TRBJ2-6; possibly TRBD2 for D (6 bases). Germline V gives CDR1 MNHEY, CDR2 SVGAGI. The ends were cut back, 2 bases at V and 2 bases at J, with 10 bases in the middle. This CDR3 spans 16 amino acids. Here the CDR3 DNA reads TGTGCCAGCAGTTACGGGAGGCCAACTGGGGCCAACGTCCTGACTTTC. Translating gives CASSYGRPTGANVLTF.

The genes are TRBV19 and TRBJ1-5, with no clear D. The CDR3 runs to 16 residues. CDR1 is LNHDA and CDR2 is SQIVND in the germline V gene (reference sequence). Trimming shortened V by 1 base and J by 2 bases, and 12 bases separated the two germline ends. CDR3 coding DNA: TGTGCCAGTAGTATAGTGGGGAAGGGAGGCAATCAGCCCCAGCATTTT. This codes for CASSIVGKGGNQPQHF. The full variable domain, rest sourced from reference TRBV19 and TRBJ1-5, is DGGITQSPKYLFRKEGQNVTLSCEQNLNHDAMYWYRQDPGQGLRLIYYSQIVNDFQKGDIAEGYSVSREKKESFPLTVTSAQKNPTAFYLCASSIVGKGGNQPQHFGDGTRLSIL.

This chain connects TRBV5-1 to TRBJ2-2; 12 bases fit TRBD1. The CDR3 covers 20 residues. Per germline, CDR1 SGHRS and CDR2 YFSETQ. V lost 0 bases, J lost 0 bases, and 9 bases stayed unmatched. CDR3 region: CASSLVSPGTGGANTGELFF. In DNA form, the CDR3 reads TGCGCCAGCAGCTTGGTATCCCCCGGGACAGGGGGCGCGAACACCGGGGAGCTGTTTTTT.

Here the CDR3 reads CASSGGTSGSTGELFF. CDR3 bases: TGTGCCAGCAGCGGTGGGACTAGCGGGAGTACCGGGGAGCTGTTTTTT. The V call is TRBV3-1 (or the pseudogene TRBV3-2), the J call TRBJ2-2, with 14 bases identical to TRBD2. CDR1 LGHDT and CDR2 YNNKEL come from the germline V gene (reference sequence). Trimming at V came to 5 bases and at J to 5 bases, leaving 4 bases not matched to a gene. CDR3 length: 16 residues.

The CDR3 protein is CASFGAEAFF. In nucleotides, the CDR3 is TGTGCCAGTTTCGGGGCTGAAGCTTTCTTT. This chain links TRBV19 with TRBJ1-1; D uncertain. Trimming cost V 8 bases and J 6 bases, with 7 bases left between them. The germline V gene encodes CDR1 LNHDA and CDR2 SQIVND (reference sequence). The CDR3 has 10 amino acids.

The chain employs TRBV3-1 (or the pseudogene TRBV3-2) and TRBJ2-5, with 7 positions matching TRBD1. Germline V gives CDR1 LGHDT, CDR2 YNNKEL (reference sequence). V trimming: 7 bases; J trimming: 5 bases; junction bases outside the gene matches: 13. CDR3 length equals 15 residues. The CDR3 DNA sequence: TGTGCCAGCACGGGAAGGGGGCAGGGGTTTGAGACCCAGTACTTC. It yields the protein CASTGRGQGFETQYF.

This chain connects TRBV2 to TRBJ2-2, with D possibly TRBD1 on 5 matching bases. Trimming took 4 bases from V and 2 from J, leaving 11 bases between them. Germline CDR1 SNHLY, CDR2 FYNNEI. The CDR3 contains 15 residues. CDR3 residues: CASSADRLNTGELFF. CDR3 sequence (DNA): TGTGCCAGCAGTGCCGACAGACTTAACACCGGGGAGCTGTTTTTT.

This chain uses TRBV5-1 with TRBJ1-6; 7 bases line up with TRBD1. The CDR3 consists of 18 residues. The germline CDR1 and CDR2 sequences are SGHRS and YFSETQ. Unmatched junction bases numbered 13, after V lost 4 bases and J lost 3 bases. The CDR3 sequence: CASSKGQAQTGYNSPLHF. DNA for the CDR3: TGCGCCAGCAGCAAAGGACAGGCACAGACGGGCTATAATTCACCCCTCCACTTT. Complete variable domain (other parts from reference TRBV5-1 and TRBJ1-6): KAGVTQTPRYLIKTRGQQVTLSCSPISGHRSVSWYQQTPGQGLQFLFEYFSETQRNKGNFPGRFSGRQFSNSRSEMNVSTLELGDSALYLCASSKGQAQTGYNSPLHFGNGTRLTVT.

The V and J genes are TRBV10-2 and TRBJ1-1; 8 bases are shared with TRBD1. This CDR3 contains 14 residues. Germline lookup yields CDR1 WSHSY and CDR2 SAAADI. V dropped 6 bases and J dropped 3; count of bases not matched to a gene: 6. CDR3 coding DNA: TGCGCCAGCAGGGAACAGGGGGACTACACTGAAGCTTTCTTT. Amino acids: CASREQGDYTEAFF.

This chain links TRBV7-2 with TRBJ2-1; 9 positions match TRBD1. The CDR3 has 15 residues. Germline V lookup: CDR1 SGHTA, CDR2 FQGNSA. After removal of 4 bases from V and 4 bases from J, the junction contained 5 bases not matched to a gene. The CDR3 spells CASSSAGTGYNEQFF. CDR3 sequence (DNA): TGTGCCAGCAGCTCAGCTGGGACAGGGTACAATGAGCAGTTCTTC.

The rearrangement links TRBV2 to TRBJ2-1; possible D gene TRBD2, 6 bases. This CDR3 contains 13 residues. Germline lookup yields CDR1 SNHLY and CDR2 FYNNEI. Trimming removed 9 bases at V and 6 bases at J, with 15 bases between. CDR3 in amino acids: CARARLVSNEQFF. In DNA, the CDR3 is TGTGCCAGAGCTCGACTAGTGTCCAATGAGCAGTTCTTC.

The CDR3 loop is CASSNRGTEAFF. CDR3 in DNA: TGTGCCAGCAGTAACAGGGGCACTGAAGCTTTCTTT. The J gene is TRBJ1-1, the V gene TRBV6-6, with 7 bases matching TRBD1. V lost 5 bases to trimming and J lost 4 bases; unmatched junction nucleotides: 1. The length of the CDR3 is 12 residues. CDR1 is MNHNY and CDR2 is SVGAGI in the germline V gene (reference sequence).

The rearrangement joins TRBV19 to TRBJ2-7; perhaps TRBD1 as D (5 bases). This CDR3 is built from 14 residues. V lost 9 bases and J 4 bases, leaving 19 bases between the germline ends. Germline CDR1 is LNHDA and CDR2 is SQIVND (reference sequence). The CDR3 here is CASTPGLGDYEQYF. CDR3 nucleotides: TGTGCCAGCACACCGGGCCTAGGGGATTACGAGCAGTACTTC.

As DNA, the CDR3 is TGTGCCAGCTCACCACTGGGAAGGGGGCGCACGGAGACCCAGTACTTC. It encodes CASSPLGRGRTETQYF. The chain has TRBV18 and TRBJ2-5; TRBD1 matches at 7 bases. V was pared by 1 base and J by 5 bases, with 10 bases of the junction left unmatched. The CDR3 covers 16 residues. Per germline, CDR1 KGHSH and CDR2 LQKENI.

The sample holds a few counts of this clone. The chain has TRBV5-1 and TRBJ2-7; no reliable D call. Looked up from germline, CDR1 is SGHRS and CDR2 is YFSETQ. This CDR3 comprises 14 residues. Trimming took 2 bases from V and 0 from J, leaving 9 bases between them. CDR3 nucleotide sequence: TGCGCCAGCAGCTTCGGAGTTAGCTCCTACGAGCAGTACTTC. Amino acids: CASSFGVSSYEQYF.

This clone was seen a single time. The V call is TRBV19, the J call TRBJ2-3, with 9 bases lining up with TRBD2. CDR1 and CDR2 from the germline V gene are LNHDA and SQIVND (reference sequence). The CDR3 loop spans 17 amino acids. The junction had 15 bases not matched to a gene; V was cut back by 5 bases and J by 6 bases. CDR3 loop: CASSLFGSGSRLDTQYF. The CDR3 coding sequence is TGTGCCAGTAGTCTCTTCGGTAGCGGGAGTCGGTTGGATACGCAGTATTTT.

The chain recombines TRBV4-1 with TRBJ1-2, with 7 bases matching TRBD1. The CDR3 sequence is 16 residues long. J was trimmed by 2 bases and V by 1 base; bases with no gene match: 7. The germline V gene encodes CDR1 MGHRA and CDR2 YSYEKL. Here the CDR3 reads CASSQGGGRGNYGYTF. In nucleotides, the CDR3 is TGCGCCAGCAGCCAAGGGGGAGGCAGGGGGAACTATGGCTACACCTTC.

CDR3 amino acids: CASSFRGSYNEQFF. CDR3 bases: TGTGCCAGCAGCTTCAGGGGCTCCTACAATGAGCAGTTCTTC. J is TRBJ2-1 and V is TRBV7-3; a weak D match, TRBD1 (6 bases). Germline lookup yields CDR1 SGHTA and CDR2 FQGTGA. The CDR3 sequence is 14 residues long. V lost 3 bases and J lost 0, with 6 bases in between.

The J gene is TRBJ2-1, the V gene TRBV11-2; tentative D call: TRBD2 (5 bases). The CDR3 spans 14 residues. The V end was cut by 0 bases, the J end by 9 bases, with 12 bases between. Germline loops: CDR1 SGHAT, CDR2 FQNNGV. CDR3 sequence reads: CASSLDRQRPEQFF. The CDR3 coding sequence is TGTGCCAGCAGCTTAGATCGTCAGCGGCCTGAGCAGTTCTTC.

CDR3 nucleotide sequence: TGTGCCAGCAGTCCGGGACAGGAGGAGACCCAGTACTTC. It specifies CASSPGQEETQYF. This chain uses TRBV6-5 with TRBJ2-5, with TRBD1 identical over 8 bases. Germline CDR1 is MNHEY and CDR2 is SVGAGI. The CDR3 runs to 13 residues. V shed 5 bases and J 5 bases; nucleotides not matched to a gene: 4.

This clone has a single count. The CDR3 region is CASSLSQGSLVAGANVLTF. In nucleotides, the CDR3 is TGTGCCAGCAGTTTATCGCAAGGCAGCCTAGTAGCTGGGGCCAACGTCCTGACTTTC. This sequence joins TRBV27 and TRBJ2-6; D ambiguous. V lost 0 bases and J 2 bases, leaving 17 bases between the germline ends. The CDR3 covers 19 residues. CDR1 and CDR2 from the germline V gene are MNHEY and SMNVEV (reference sequence).

The gene calls are TRBV19 and TRBJ2-3; weak D call: TRBD1 (5 bases). Germline V gene sequence: CDR1 LNHDA, CDR2 SQIVND (reference sequence). The length of the CDR3 is 13 residues. V was shortened by 3 bases and J by 5 bases, with 9 bases between the two germline ends. In nucleotides, the CDR3 is TGTGCCAGTAGTATGTCTGGACAAGATACGCAGTATTTT. This translates into CASSMSGQDTQYF.

The chain joins TRBV27 to TRBJ2-1, with D possibly being TRBD2 (5 bases). CDR3 length equals 14 residues. V lost 1 base and J 6 bases, leaving 10 bases between the germline ends. From germline, CDR1 is MNHEY and CDR2 SMNVEV (reference sequence). The CDR3 nucleotides read TGTGCCAGCAGTTTATACGGGGAACGCAATGAGCAGTTCTTC. Protein product: CASSLYGERNEQFF.

This chain uses TRBV18 with TRBJ1-1; unclear D gene. The CDR3 covers 14 residues. V shed 5 bases and J shed 1 base, with 11 bases lying between them. The germline V gene has CDR1 KGHSH and CDR2 LQKENI. As DNA, the CDR3 is TGTGCCAGCTCAACTCAACCAACGAACACTGAAGCTTTCTTT. Protein: CASSTQPTNTEAFF.

This chain connects TRBV20-1 to TRBJ1-4; TRBD1 might be the D (6 bases). Trimming removed 3 bases from V and 0 bases from J, with 14 bases in between. In germline, CDR1 is DFQATT, CDR2 SNEGSKA (reference sequence). The CDR3 consists of 16 residues. CDR3 bases: TGCAGTGCTAGTCCGACAGGACGGGCAACTAATGAAAAACTGTTTTTT. Its protein product is CSASPTGRATNEKLFF.

V is TRBV6-2 or TRBV6-3 and J is TRBJ2-1; D possibly corresponds to TRBD1 (7 bases). The CDR3 is 14 residues long. Trimming stripped 2 bases from V and 9 bases from J, with 14 bases between. Germline CDR1 is MNHEY and CDR2 is SVGEGT. The CDR3, as DNA: TGTGCCAGCAGTTACCAGGGGGGAGGCAGTGAGCAGTTCTTC. This encodes CASSYQGGGSEQFF.